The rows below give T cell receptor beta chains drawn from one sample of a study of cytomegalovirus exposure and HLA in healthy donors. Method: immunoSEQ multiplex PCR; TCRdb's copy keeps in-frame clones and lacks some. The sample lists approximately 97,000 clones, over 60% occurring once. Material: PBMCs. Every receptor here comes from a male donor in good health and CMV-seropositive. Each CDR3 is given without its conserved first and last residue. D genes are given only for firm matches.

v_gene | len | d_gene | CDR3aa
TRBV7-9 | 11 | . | ASSLGTTYEQY
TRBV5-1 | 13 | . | ASRVRLDSLHEQY
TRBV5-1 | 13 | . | ASSSGNTGANVLT
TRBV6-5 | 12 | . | ASSYGQSRYGYT
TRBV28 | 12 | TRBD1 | ASRGGTANTEAF
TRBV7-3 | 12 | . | ASSIGLSTDTQY
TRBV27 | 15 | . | ASSSSTAQGSGYGYT
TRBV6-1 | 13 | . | ASSLGQIFNYEQY
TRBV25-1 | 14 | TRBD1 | ASSEYSDRAYNEQF
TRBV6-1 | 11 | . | ASSEASIAEAF
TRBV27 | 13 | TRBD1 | ASSLPGTGAWEQY
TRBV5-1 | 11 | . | ASSPTGPQPQH
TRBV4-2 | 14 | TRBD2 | ASSRGVRAGGPEQY
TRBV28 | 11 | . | ASSLVSSETQY
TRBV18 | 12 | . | ASSLIGDNQPQH
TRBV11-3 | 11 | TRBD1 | PRLTGLNTEAF
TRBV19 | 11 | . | ASSTGVLGGYT
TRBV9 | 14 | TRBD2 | ASSIRGTSGSDEQF
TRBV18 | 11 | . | ASSPRSSDEQY
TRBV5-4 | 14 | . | ASSLGQTSGANVLT
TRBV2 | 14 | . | ASSEGARVIYQPQH
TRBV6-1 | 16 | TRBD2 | ASSGRGLAGGWTGELF
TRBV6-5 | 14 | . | ASSWIVGGSTDTQY
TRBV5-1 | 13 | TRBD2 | ASIPLAGEVNEQF
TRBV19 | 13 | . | ASSPDRTITYEQY
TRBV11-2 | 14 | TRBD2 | ASSSRLAGRPGEQY
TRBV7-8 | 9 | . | ASSTSYEQY
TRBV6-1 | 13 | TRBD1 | ASSSRRDSTGELF
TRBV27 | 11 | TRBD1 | ASSLPGGYGYT
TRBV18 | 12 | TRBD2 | ASSDGRGGYEQY
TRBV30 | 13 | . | AWSVLGAGYTEAF
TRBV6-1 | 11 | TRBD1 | ASSDGQGYEQY
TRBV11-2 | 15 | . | ASSLDLWEAQNTEAF
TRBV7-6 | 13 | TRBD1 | ASSLGGASTDTQY
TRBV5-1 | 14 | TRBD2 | ASSMGLASGYNEQF
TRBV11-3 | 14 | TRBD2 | ASSLRSGRGTGELF
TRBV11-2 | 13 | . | ASSLGAIFNEKLF
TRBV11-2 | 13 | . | ASSDRVFDAGELF
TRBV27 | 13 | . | ASSPSRATNEKLF
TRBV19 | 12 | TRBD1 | ASSIGTGRETQY
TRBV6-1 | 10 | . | ASTFGDYGYT
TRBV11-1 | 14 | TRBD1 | ASSHGQGISGNTIY
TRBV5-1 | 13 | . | ASSLVLAAYNEQF
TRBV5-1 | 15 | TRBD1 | ASSSGTRTGGTGELF
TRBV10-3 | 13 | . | AISESEAGNYGYT